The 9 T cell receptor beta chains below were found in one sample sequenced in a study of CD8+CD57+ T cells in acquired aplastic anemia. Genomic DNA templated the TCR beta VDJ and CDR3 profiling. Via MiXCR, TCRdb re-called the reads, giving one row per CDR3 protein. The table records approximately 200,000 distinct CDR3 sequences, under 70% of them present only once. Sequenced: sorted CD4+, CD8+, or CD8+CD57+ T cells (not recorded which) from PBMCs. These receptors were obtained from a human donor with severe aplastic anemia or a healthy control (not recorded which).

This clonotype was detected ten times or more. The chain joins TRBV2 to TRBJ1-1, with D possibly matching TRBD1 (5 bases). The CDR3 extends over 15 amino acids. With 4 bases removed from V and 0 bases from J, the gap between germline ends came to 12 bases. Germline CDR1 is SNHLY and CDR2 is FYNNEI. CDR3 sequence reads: CASSVFRVMNTEAFF. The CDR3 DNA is TGTGCCAGCAGTGTGTTCAGGGTGATGAACACTGAAGCTTTCTTT.

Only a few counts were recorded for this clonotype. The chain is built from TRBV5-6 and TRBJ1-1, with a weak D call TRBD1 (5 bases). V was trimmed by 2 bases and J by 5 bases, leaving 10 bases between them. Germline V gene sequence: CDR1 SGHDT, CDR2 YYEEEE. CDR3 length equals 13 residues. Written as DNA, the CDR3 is TGTGCCAGCAGCTTTCCTCCAGGGACTGAAGCTTTCTTT. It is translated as CASSFPPGTEAFF.

The CDR3 loop reads CSVKSARNTEAFF. The CDR3 region has the DNA TGCAGCGTTAAATCGGCCCGGAACACTGAAGCTTTCTTT. The gene calls are TRBV29-1 and TRBJ1-1; D call uncertain. V was pared by 5 bases and J by 1 base, with 11 bases between. Germline V gene lookup returns CDR1 SQVTM and CDR2 ANQGSEA. The CDR3 contains 13 residues.

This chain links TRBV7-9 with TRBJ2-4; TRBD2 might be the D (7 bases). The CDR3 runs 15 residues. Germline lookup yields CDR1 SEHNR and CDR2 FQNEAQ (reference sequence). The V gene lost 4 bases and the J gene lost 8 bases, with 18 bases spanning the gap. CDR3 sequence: CASSSLRGASDIQYF. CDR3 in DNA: TGTGCCAGCAGCTCCCTTCGGGGGGCAAGTGACATTCAGTACTTC.

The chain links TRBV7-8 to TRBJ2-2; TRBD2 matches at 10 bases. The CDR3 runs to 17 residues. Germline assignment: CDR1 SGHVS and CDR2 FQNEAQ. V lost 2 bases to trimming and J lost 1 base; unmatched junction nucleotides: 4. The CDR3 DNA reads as TGTGCCAGCAGCTTATGGGCTAGCGGGAGGAACACCGGGGAGCTGTTTTTT. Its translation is CASSLWASGRNTGELFF.

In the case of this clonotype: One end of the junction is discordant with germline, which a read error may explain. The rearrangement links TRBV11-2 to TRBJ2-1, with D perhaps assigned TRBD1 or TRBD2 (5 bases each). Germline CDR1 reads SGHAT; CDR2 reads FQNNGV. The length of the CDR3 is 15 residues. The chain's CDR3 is CDSSLVPGPYNEQFF. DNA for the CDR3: TGTGACAGCAGCTTAGTTCCGGGACCTTACAATGAGCAGTTCTTC.

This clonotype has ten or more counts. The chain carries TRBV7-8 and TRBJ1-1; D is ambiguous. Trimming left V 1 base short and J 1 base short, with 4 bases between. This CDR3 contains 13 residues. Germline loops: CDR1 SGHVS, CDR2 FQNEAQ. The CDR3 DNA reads TGTGCCAGCAGCTTAGGAGCGAACACTGAAGCTTTCTTT. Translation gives CASSLGANTEAFF. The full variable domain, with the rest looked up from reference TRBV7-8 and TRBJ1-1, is GAGVSQSPRYKVAKRGQDVALRCDPISGHVSLFWYQQALGQGPEFLTYFQNEAQLDKSGLPSDRFFAERPEGSVSTLKIQRTQQEDSAVYLCASSLGANTEAFFGQGTRLTVV.

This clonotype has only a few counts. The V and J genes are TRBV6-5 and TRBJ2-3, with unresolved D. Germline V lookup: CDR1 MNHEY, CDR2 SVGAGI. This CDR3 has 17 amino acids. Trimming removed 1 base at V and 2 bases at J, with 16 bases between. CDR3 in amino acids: CASSYYSPHTPTDTQYF. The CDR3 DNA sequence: TGTGCCAGCAGTTACTATAGCCCCCACACCCCCACAGATACGCAGTATTTT.

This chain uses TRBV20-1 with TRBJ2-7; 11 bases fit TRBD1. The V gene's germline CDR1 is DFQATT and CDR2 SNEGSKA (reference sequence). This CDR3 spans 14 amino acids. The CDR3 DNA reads TGCAGCGACGCGACGGGACAGGGGGGTTACGAGCAGTACTTC. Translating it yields CSDATGQGGYEQYF.